The following is a T cell receptor beta chain sequence with its context. Libraries were prepared by immunoSEQ multiplex PCR; TCRdb keeps only in-frame clonotypes and omits some of them. The sample records about 66,000 clones, roughly 93% being singletons. The data stem from a study of T cells after posttransplantation cyclophosphamide. The V gene lost 5 bases and the J gene lost 0 bases, with 22 bases spanning the gap. Per the germline V gene, CDR1 is SGHNT and CDR2 is YYREEE (reference sequence). CDR3 length equals 18 residues. V gene TRBV5-4 combines with J gene TRBJ2-3; tentatively, D is TRBD1 (7 bases). The sequenced sample was PBMCs. This receptor was taken from a woman under 40 in good health and a related stem cell transplant donor. Here the CDR3 DNA reads TGTGCCAGCAGTCGAGGGCAGGGGGGAGGCTCTAGCACAGATACGCAGTATTTT. Amino acid sequence: CASSRGQGGGSSTDTQYF.